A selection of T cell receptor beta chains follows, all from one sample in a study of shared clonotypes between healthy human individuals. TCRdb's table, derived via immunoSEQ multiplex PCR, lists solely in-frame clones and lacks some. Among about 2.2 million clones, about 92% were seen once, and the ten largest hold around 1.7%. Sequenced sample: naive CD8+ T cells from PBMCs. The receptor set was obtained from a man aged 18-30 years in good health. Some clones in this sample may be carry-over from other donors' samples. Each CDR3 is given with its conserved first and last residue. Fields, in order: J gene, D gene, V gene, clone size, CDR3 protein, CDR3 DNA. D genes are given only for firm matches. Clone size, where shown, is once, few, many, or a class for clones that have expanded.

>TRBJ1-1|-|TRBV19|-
CASRRGRDTEAFF
TGTGCCAGTAGGAGGGGGAGGGACACTGAAGCTTTCTTT
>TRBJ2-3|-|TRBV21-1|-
CASSPTGGLSTDTQYF
TGTGCCAGCAGCCCAACGGGGGGGCTCAGCACAGATACGCAGTATTTT
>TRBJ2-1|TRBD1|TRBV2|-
CASRGTASYNEQFF
TGTGCCAGCAGAGGGACAGCCTCTTACAATGAGCAGTTCTTC
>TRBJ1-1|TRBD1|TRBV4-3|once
CASSQGTGARNTEAFF
TGCGCCAGCAGCCAAGGGACAGGGGCAAGGAACACTGAAGCTTTCTTT
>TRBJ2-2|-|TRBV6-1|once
CASSEARQGMPANTGELFF
TGTGCCAGCAGTGAAGCACGTCAGGGGATGCCCGCGAACACCGGGGAGCTGTTTTTT
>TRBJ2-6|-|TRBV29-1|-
CSVRSGLAGANVLTF
TGCAGCGTCAGATCGGGGCTAGCTGGGGCCAACGTCCTGACTTTC
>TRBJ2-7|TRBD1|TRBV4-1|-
CASSTSLGQLYEQYF
TGCGCCAGCAGCACCAGTTTGGGACAGCTTTACGAGCAGTACTTC
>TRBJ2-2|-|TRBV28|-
CASSSVFGDTGELFF
TGTGCCAGCAGCTCGGTATTTGGGGACACCGGGGAGCTGTTTTTT
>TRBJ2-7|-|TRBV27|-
CASSFGADYEQYF
TGTGCCAGCAGTTTCGGAGCAGACTACGAGCAGTACTTC
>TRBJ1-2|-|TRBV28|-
CASSLLSDGEANYGYTF
TGTGCCAGCAGTCTGTTATCGGACGGGGAAGCTAACTATGGCTACACCTTC
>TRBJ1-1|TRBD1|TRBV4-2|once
CASSHRDRVDTEAFF
TGTGCCAGCAGCCATAGAGACAGGGTAGACACTGAAGCTTTCTTT
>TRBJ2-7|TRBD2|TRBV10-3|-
CAISDWAGAYEQYF
TGTGCCATCAGTGATTGGGCGGGAGCCTACGAGCAGTACTTC
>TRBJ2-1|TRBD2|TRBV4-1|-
CASSPSPGTNNEQFF
TGCGCCAGCAGCCCTTCTCCCGGGACTAACAATGAGCAGTTCTTC
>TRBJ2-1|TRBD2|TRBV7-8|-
CASSSTGGAYNEQFF
TGTGCCAGCAGCTCCACGGGGGGGGCCTACAATGAGCAGTTCTTC